Each of the 23 T cell receptor beta chains below was sequenced from the same sample in a study of blood T cell repertoires in COVID-19. Sequenced by immunoSEQ multiplex PCR; TCRdb stores in-frame clones only, minus some. The repertoire holds about 200,000 clones, with 86% as singletons. The sequenced material came from peripheral blood. Every receptor here comes from a woman in her forties or fifties with acute or convalescent COVID-19.

The chain combines TRBV6-2 or TRBV6-3 with TRBJ2-3; D is ambiguous. CDR3 length equals 17 residues. With 1 base removed from V and 1 base from J, the gap between germline ends came to 15 bases. CDR1 and CDR2 from the germline V gene are MNHEY and SVGEGT. The CDR3 reads CASSYYPALRGTDTQYF. DNA for the CDR3: TGTGCCAGCAGTTACTACCCGGCCCTTCGGGGCACAGATACGCAGTATTTT.

V gene TRBV7-2 combines with J gene TRBJ2-5, with TRBD1 matching 7 bases. CDR1 is SGHTA and CDR2 is FQGNSA in the germline V gene. V lost 1 base and J lost 5; bases outside the gene matches: 4. The CDR3 sequence is 14 residues long. DNA for the CDR3: TGTGCCAGCAGCTTAGTACAGGGGATGGAGACCCAGTACTTC. Protein product: CASSLVQGMETQYF.

The CDR3 loop is CATGRGGTEAFF. CDR3 nucleotide sequence: TGTGCCACCGGAAGGGGAGGGACTGAAGCTTTCTTT. The V call is TRBV11-3, the J call TRBJ1-1; tentative D call: TRBD1 (5 bases). The CDR3 covers 12 residues. The germline gives CDR1 SGHNT, CDR2 YENEEA. V gave up 10 bases and J gave up 5 bases, with 14 bases separating them.

The gene calls are TRBV4-3 and TRBJ1-1, with D hard to call. From germline, CDR1 is LGHNA and CDR2 YSLEER. Trimming removed 1 base at V and 7 bases at J, with 10 bases between. The length of the CDR3 is 13 residues. CDR3 coding DNA: TGCGCCAGCAGCCAAGGAGGGTGGGGTGAAGCTTTCTTT. Protein product: CASSQGGWGEAFF.

The J gene is TRBJ1-5, the V gene TRBV19; D is undetermined. V lost 5 bases to trimming and J lost 0 bases, with 8 bases between them. The CDR3 totals 14 residues. Germline V CDR1 and CDR2: LNHDA, SQIVND (reference sequence). The CDR3 loop reads CASSPGYSNQPQHF. As DNA, the CDR3 is TGTGCCAGTAGTCCAGGCTATAGCAATCAGCCCCAGCATTTT.

This chain joins TRBV19 and TRBJ2-7; the D gene is possibly TRBD2 (5 bases). This CDR3 has 16 residues. Germline lookup yields CDR1 LNHDA and CDR2 SQIVND (reference sequence). Trimming stripped 3 bases from V and 8 bases from J, with 23 bases between. The DNA for the CDR3 is TGTGCCAGTAGTATCCAGCACCTGAGCGGCCTTTCACAGCAGTACTTC. Translating it yields CASSIQHLSGLSQQYF.

This clone was seen a single time. This chain connects TRBV27 to TRBJ2-7, with 7 bases aligning to TRBD1. With 0 bases clipped from V and 1 base from J, the junction kept 0 bases outside the gene matches. The V gene's germline CDR1 is MNHEY and CDR2 SMNVEV (reference sequence). CDR3 length equals 14 residues. CDR3 protein: CASSLSDRSYEQYF. The CDR3 region has the DNA TGTGCCAGCAGTTTATCGGACAGGTCCTACGAGCAGTACTTC.

The V gene is TRBV21-1, the J gene TRBJ2-7; the DNA was not compared with TRBD2, the D call given in the table. TRBV21-1 is a pseudogene segment. The CDR3 sequence is 18 residues long. CDR3 in amino acids: CASSQGRYTSGSNYEQYF. The CDR3 bases are TGTGCCAGCAGCCAAGGACGATATACTAGCGGGAGTAACTACGAGCAGTACTTC.

V and J are TRBV4-1 and TRBJ1-5; 9 bases match TRBD1. Germline CDR1 MGHRA, CDR2 YSYEKL. This CDR3 comprises 18 residues. The V gene end was trimmed by 0 bases and the J gene end by 4 bases; junction bases not matched to a gene: 10. CDR3 coding DNA: TGCGCCAGCAGCCAAGATGGGACAGGGCCACTGATGAATCAGCCCCAGCATTTT. This encodes CASSQDGTGPLMNQPQHF.

CDR3 in DNA: TGTGCCAGCAGCTTAAGCGAGACCCAGTACTTC. This codes for CASSLSETQYF. The rearrangement joins TRBV7-2 to TRBJ2-5; no reliable D call. The CDR3 consists of 11 residues. CDR1 is SGHTA, CDR2 FQGNSA, per germline. Trimming took off 2 bases at V and 5 bases at J, with 3 bases between the two ends.

Written as DNA, the CDR3 is TGTGCCACTAGAGGGGGTAACGAGCAGTACTTC. Translating it yields CATRGGNEQYF. The chain uses TRBV19 and TRBJ2-7, with a possible D match to TRBD1 (6 bases). The germline gives CDR1 LNHDA, CDR2 SQIVND (reference sequence). The CDR3 is 11 residues long. The germline V and J ends were trimmed by 10 bases and 5 bases, with 12 bases remaining between them.

This chain uses TRBV19 with TRBJ2-3; D is perhaps TRBD2 (5 bases). V was pared by 6 bases and J by 1 base, with 8 bases between. Germline-derived CDR1 and CDR2 are LNHDA and SQIVND (reference sequence). This CDR3 has 13 amino acids. The chain's CDR3 is CASSEEGTDTQYF. The CDR3 DNA is TGTGCCAGTAGCGAGGAGGGCACAGATACGCAGTATTTT. The whole variable domain, filled in from reference TRBV19 and TRBJ2-3, reads DGGITQSPKYLFRKEGQNVTLSCEQNLNHDAMYWYRQDPGQGLRLIYYSQIVNDFQKGDIAEGYSVSREKKESFPLTVTSAQKNPTAFYLCASSEEGTDTQYFGPGTRLTVL.

V usage is TRBV7-9 and J usage is TRBJ2-3; D might be TRBD1 (5 bases). This CDR3 has 16 residues. The ends were cut back, 6 bases at V and 1 base at J, with 17 bases in the middle. From germline, CDR1 is SEHNR and CDR2 FQNEAQ (reference sequence). The CDR3 nucleotides are TGTGCCAGCAGTCTTCAGGGATTTGTGGGCACAGATACGCAGTATTTT. It codes for CASSLQGFVGTDTQYF.

The chain has TRBV30 and TRBJ2-2, with TRBD2 identical over 9 bases. The V gene end was trimmed by 4 bases and the J gene end by 3 bases; junction bases not matched to a gene: 3. Germline V lookup: CDR1 GTSNPN, CDR2 SVGIG (reference sequence). The CDR3 has 14 residues. The chain's CDR3 is CAWTGGRDTGELFF. The CDR3 nucleotides read TGTGCCTGGACGGGCGGGAGGGACACCGGGGAGCTGTTTTTT. The full variable domain, in which reference TRBV30 and TRBJ2-2 provide the parts outside the CDR3, is SQTIHQWPATLVQPVGSPLSLECTVEGTSNPNLYWYRQAAGRGLQLLFYSVGIGQISSEVPQNLSASRPQDRQFILSSKKLLLSDSGFYLCAWTGGRDTGELFFGEGSRLTVL.

V is TRBV7-9 and J is TRBJ1-6; the match to TRBD1 covers 9 bases. V was clipped by 0 bases and J by 9 bases; unmatched bases: 3. The CDR3 has 15 residues. Germline V gene lookup returns CDR1 SEHNR and CDR2 FQNEAQ (reference sequence). The CDR3: CASSLAGQGGSPLHF. CDR3 in DNA: TGTGCCAGCAGCTTAGCGGGACAGGGTGGTTCACCCCTCCACTTT.

The rearrangement links TRBV25-1 to TRBJ1-2, with D possibly matching TRBD1 (6 bases). The CDR3 spans 13 residues. Germline assignment: CDR1 MGHDK and CDR2 SYGVNS. The V end was cut by 1 base, the J end by 7 bases, with 10 bases between. CDR3 amino acids: CASSESGDGGYTF. CDR3 nucleotides: TGTGCCAGCAGTGAATCAGGGGACGGTGGCTACACCTTC.

The V gene is TRBV11-2, the J gene TRBJ1-5; weak D call: TRBD1 (6 bases). With 1 base removed from V and 5 bases from J, the gap between germline ends came to 9 bases. This CDR3 is built from 14 residues. Looked up from germline, CDR1 is SGHAT and CDR2 is FQNNGV. The CDR3 spells CASSLVPGDQPQHF. The CDR3 bases are TGTGCCAGCAGCTTAGTTCCAGGGGATCAGCCCCAGCATTTT.

The chain combines TRBV5-1 with TRBJ2-7; 7 bases line up with TRBD1. Germline V gene data show CDR1 as SGHRS and CDR2 as YFSETQ. There are 13 residues in the CDR3. V shed 2 bases and J 2 bases; nucleotides not matched to a gene: 1. CDR3: CASSFGTAYEQYF. CDR3 nucleotide sequence: TGCGCCAGCAGCTTTGGGACAGCCTACGAGCAGTACTTC. The full variable domain, its missing parts supplied by reference TRBV5-1 and TRBJ2-7, is KAGVTQTPRYLIKTRGQQVTLSCSPISGHRSVSWYQQTPGQGLQFLFEYFSETQRNKGNFPGRFSGRQFSNSRSEMNVSTLELGDSALYLCASSFGTAYEQYFGPGTRLTVT.

This clone has a handful of counts. The chain couples TRBV5-4 to TRBJ2-2; TRBD1 matches at 9 bases. After removal of 6 bases from V and 1 base from J, the junction contained 4 bases not matched to a gene. This CDR3 comprises 15 residues. Germline V lookup: CDR1 SGHNT, CDR2 YYREEE (reference sequence). The CDR3 bases are TGTGCCAGCACACGGGACAGGGTGAACACCGGGGAGCTGTTTTTT. It codes for CASTRDRVNTGELFF.

The rearrangement joins TRBV6-5 to TRBJ2-5, with a tentative D call TRBD2 (7 bases). CDR3 size: 15 residues. Looked up from germline, CDR1 is MNHEY and CDR2 is SVGAGI. V was shortened by 6 bases and J by 4 bases, with 18 bases between the two germline ends. CDR3 sequence reads: CASRPRQRGGETQYF. As DNA, the CDR3 is TGTGCCAGCAGACCCCGGCAGAGGGGGGGAGAGACCCAGTACTTC.

The rearrangement uses TRBV7-2 and TRBJ1-2; tentatively, D is TRBD1 (5 bases). Germline assignment: CDR1 SGHTA and CDR2 FQGNSA. The CDR3 is made up of 15 amino acids. Trimming cost V 1 base and J 4 bases, with 13 bases left between them. CDR3 in amino acids: CASSLGGGGGYGYTF. The CDR3, as DNA: TGTGCCAGCAGCTTAGGGGGGGGAGGTGGCTATGGCTACACCTTC.

The CDR3 region is CASSPGQRNTGELFF. The CDR3, as DNA: TGTGCCAGCAGCCCGGGACAGCGAAACACCGGGGAGCTGTTTTTT. The V call is TRBV7-9, the J call TRBJ2-2; 7 nucleotides align to TRBD1. V gave up 5 bases and J gave up 2 bases; unmatched junction bases: 5. The CDR3 is made up of 15 amino acids. Germline V gene data show CDR1 as SEHNR and CDR2 as FQNEAQ (reference sequence).

The chain has TRBV7-3 and TRBJ2-3, with 8 nucleotides matching TRBD2. Germline CDR1 reads SGHTA; CDR2 reads FQGTGA. Losses at the gene ends were 5 bases for V and 4 bases for J; bases not matched to a gene: 14. CDR3 size: 17 residues. CDR3: CASSLNGGAEVADTQYF. The DNA for the CDR3 is TGTGCCAGCAGCCTTAACGGGGGGGCCGAGGTCGCAGATACGCAGTATTTT.